The next 4 T cell receptor beta chains were all read from a single sample in a study of cytomegalovirus exposure and HLA in healthy donors. The primer mix had 60 Vbeta and 13 Jbeta primers. Profiling relied on immunoSEQ multiplex PCR, and the TCRdb table lists in-frame clones only, not all of them. This sample has about 180,000 clones, with around 80% found just once. Sequencing was performed on PBMCs. These TCRs come from a girl aged 2-10 years in good health and CMV-seropositive.

The chain employs TRBV30 and TRBJ1-6; maybe TRBD1 (5 bases). Trimming removed 8 bases at V and 5 bases at J, with 13 bases between. The CDR3 covers 13 residues. Germline-derived CDR1 and CDR2 are GTSNPN and SVGIG (reference sequence). CDR3 sequence reads: CAQTQGNNSPLHF. The CDR3 coding sequence is TGTGCCCAGACGCAGGGCAATAATTCACCCCTCCACTTT.

The J gene is TRBJ2-2, the V gene TRBV2, with D maybe TRBD2 (5 bases). In germline, CDR1 is SNHLY, CDR2 FYNNEI. The CDR3 extends over 14 amino acids. V lost 7 bases and J 1 base, leaving 10 bases between the germline ends. CDR3 loop: CASISRGNTGELFF. The CDR3 DNA sequence: TGTGCCAGCATCTCCCGGGGGAACACCGGGGAGCTGTTTTTT.

The rearrangement joins TRBV7-3 to TRBJ2-1, with TRBD2 matching over 14 bases. Germline CDR1 is SGHTA and CDR2 is FQGTGA. CDR3 length equals 18 residues. V lost 6 bases and J lost 2; bases outside the gene matches: 9. This CDR3 reads CASSPGTSGRNTYNEQFF. The CDR3 DNA follows: TGTGCCAGCAGTCCTGGGACTAGCGGGAGAAACACCTACAATGAGCAGTTCTTC.

The chain couples TRBV7-9 to TRBJ2-5; maybe TRBD2 (6 bases). Germline CDR1 SEHNR, CDR2 FQNEAQ (reference sequence). V gave up 5 bases and J gave up 1 base, with 14 bases separating them. The length of the CDR3 is 15 residues. The CDR3 DNA reads TGTGCCAGCAGCCTCCCTCGGGGGACCCAAGAGACCCAGTACTTC. It is translated as CASSLPRGTQETQYF. The variable domain in full, completed from reference TRBV7-9 and TRBJ2-5, reads DTGVSQNPRHKITKRGQNVTFRCDPISEHNRLYWYRQTLGQGPEFLTYFQNEAQLEKSRLLSDRFSAERPKGSFSTLEIQRTEQGDSAMYLCASSLPRGTQETQYFGPGTRLLVL.